The subject of this entry is one TCR beta chain. What this receptor recognizes is not known. Base quality data are lacking; no much larger clone is found one base away. The TCR beta CDR3 regions were amplified from the RNA transcripts. A first-round RT-PCR of the TCR CDR3 used the HTBI primer set with the Qiagen OneStep RT-PCR kit. The libraries were constructed in a second round of multiplex PCR and then size-selected and purified. Paired-end sequencing of the libraries was performed with 100 bp reads on an Illumina HiSeq2000. For the original study's pipeline: SOAPnuke was used to process the raw data, removing reads that contained adapters or uncalled bases, had a mean Phred below 15, or lacked an exact match to the constant primer or identifier. High-quality paired reads were merged using COPE v1.2.5, and each unique nucleotide sequence was defined as a clonotype. MiTCR v1.1 was used to align clonotypes to the IMGT TRBV, TRBD and TRBJ reference segments. The analysis was restricted to V-J combinations with a frequency above 0.0001, which together covered just over 99% of the repertoires. A TCS score was defined as the ratio between F50 (clonal expansion) and ExV (chaos), using BLOSUM62-based TCRdist between CDR3 peptides within each V-J. Welch's t-statistics and random forest reduced roughly 540 V-J features to 13, which were used in a naive Bayes classifier (R e1071). The public reads were reanalyzed by TCRdb: fastp trimming at Q25, MiXCR alignment, in-frame beta chains only. One record per CDR3 amino acid sequence lists the most common genes and DNA. In this record, the V and J calls reflect TCRdb's handling and not the investigators' own analysis. In all, the sample holds about 300,000 distinct CDR3 sequences, and roughly 19% of those were seen once. Roughly 39% of the sample comes from the top ten.

These data are taken from a study of T cells in Graves' hyperthyroidism and ophthalmopathy (dated by TCRdb to about 2019). Regarding the complete study: Peripheral blood samples were taken at the time of initial diagnosis, prior to any treatment. The paper describes TCR Vbeta CDR3 sequencing of about 140 peripheral blood samples, made up of approximately 40 ophthalmopathy patients, some 80 hyperthyroidism patients and about 17 progressor patients. An independent validation cohort of around 19 hyperthyroidism patients and some 15 patients who later progressed to ophthalmopathy tested prospective prediction of ophthalmopathy. To identify TCR V-J signatures that set the groups apart, the researchers used a discovery cohort of about a hundred patients, made up of roughly 45 with Graves' ophthalmopathy and about 60 with stable Graves' hyperthyroidism. The study also compared thyroid tissue and blood T-cell repertoires from about 6 Graves' hyperthyroidism patients. The 85 to 100 discovery patients were divided at random into training and test sets in a 7:3 ratio. Following sampling, methimazole starting at 30 mg daily was given to hyperthyroidism patients, and high-dose intravenous methylprednisolone was given to ophthalmopathy patients.

Moderately to severely active disease, a Clinical Activity Score of at least 3, a NOSPECS grade of at least 4, and a duration under 3 months were present in ophthalmopathy patients. Patients with uncontrolled infections, other autoimmune diseases, pregnancy or lactation were excluded. Clinical symptoms, serum thyroxine and TRAb, thyroid ultrasound, and orbital computed tomography formed the basis for the diagnoses. PBMCs were separated from 10 ml of fresh peripheral blood using Ficoll-Paque density gradient centrifugation. Total RNA was extracted with Trizol reagent, and quality was checked on an Agilent 2100 Bioanalyzer. What the work shows at the level of the full study, not this receptor alone: A model built on a 13 V-J signature distinguished ophthalmopathy from stable hyperthyroidism, reaching around 90% sensitivity and about 81% specificity in cross-validation and 80%/75% in testing. Sample size was not statistically predetermined, and investigators were not blinded to group allocation. During validation, the model predicted progression to ophthalmopathy a median of around six months ahead of onset, with approximately 70% sensitivity and 72% to 80% specificity. Most expanded thyroid clonotypes (frequency above 0.001) were also found in blood, which suggests that blood repertoires may mirror thyroid immune responses.

Looking up the germline V gene yields CDR1 SGHVS and CDR2 FQNEAQ. CDR3 length: 15 amino acids, cysteine to phenylalanine. The kept DNA is CDR3 alone, 45 bases in frame from the first base. Ends trimmed: V by 4 bases, J by 3 bases; bases unmatched to a gene: 6. The clonotype originates from a man in his fifties with Graves' ophthalmopathy. The chain joins TRBV7-8 to TRBJ2-7; TRBD1 agrees with 10 junctional bases. The sequencing input was blood. Here the CDR3 is given as CASSWSGTGDYEQYF. The bases read TGTGCCAGCAGCTGGTCCGGGACAGGGGACTACGAGCAGTACTTC.